This T cell receptor (beta chain) was retrieved from a study of T cells in women clearing cervical HPV infection. Cervical HPV DNA detected by MY09/MY11 PCR, typed by dot-blot. Only in-frame clones appear in the TCRdb table, and some are missing; sequencing was by immunoSEQ multiplex PCR. The specimen's table records about 30,000 clones. The CDR3 totals 15 residues. Trimming cost V 4 bases and J 4 bases; bases outside gene matches: 4. Germline loops: CDR1 MNHEY, CDR2 SVGEGT. With regard to this clone: Read coverage stops 3 residues before the CDR3 terminus; the germline J gene supplies the remainder.

The J gene is TRBJ2-2, the V gene TRBV6-2 or TRBV6-3, with 9 bases matching TRBD1. Input material: blood buffy coat. This TCR derives from a woman between 18 and 69 years old with a cervical HPV16 infection that either progressed to CIN3+ or cleared (not recorded which). The CDR3: CASSLGQGVTGELFF. The sequenced CDR3 bases are TGTGCCAGCAGTTTGGGACAGGGAGTCACCGGGGAG.